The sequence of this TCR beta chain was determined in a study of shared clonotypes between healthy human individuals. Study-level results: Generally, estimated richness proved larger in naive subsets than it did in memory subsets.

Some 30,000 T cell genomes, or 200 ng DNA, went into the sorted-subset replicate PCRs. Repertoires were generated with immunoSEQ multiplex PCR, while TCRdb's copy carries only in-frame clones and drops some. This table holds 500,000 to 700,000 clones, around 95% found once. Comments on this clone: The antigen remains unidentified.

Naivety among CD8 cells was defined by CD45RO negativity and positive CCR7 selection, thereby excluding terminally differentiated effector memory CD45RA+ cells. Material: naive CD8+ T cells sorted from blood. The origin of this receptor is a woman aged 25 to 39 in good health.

CDR3 amino acids: CASSQDGASGRHFSSEQFF. The CDR3 region has the DNA TGTGCCAGCAGCCAAGATGGGGCTAGCGGGAGACATTTTTCATCTGAGCAGTTCTTC. This chain connects TRBV4-2 to TRBJ2-1, with 10 bases matching TRBD2. Looked up from germline, CDR1 is LGHNA and CDR2 is YNFKEQ. Trimming at V came to 0 bases and at J to 9 bases, leaving 17 bases not matched to a gene. The CDR3 sequence is 19 residues long.